This T cell receptor (beta chain) was retrieved from a study of regulatory T cells in long-lasting Graves disease. This clonotype came up many times. The antigen remains undetermined. Stated time point: persistent/refractory GD, antithyroid drugs over 5 years with positive TRAb. RNA from PBMCs was the source of the TCR library. Tubes containing EDTA received approximately 9 milliliters of drawn peripheral blood. The germline V gene has CDR1 SNHLY and CDR2 FYNNEI. This CDR3 spans 14 amino acids. The V end was cut by 7 bases, the J end by 0 bases, with 10 bases between. Assembly of TCR beta libraries relied on iRepertoire HTBI primers together with Arm-PCR of CDR3 regions. TCRdb reanalysed the multiplex PCR reads using MiXCR and keeps one entry per CDR3 protein. The sample yields a few hundred thousand distinct CDR3 sequences, under 25% seen once. Study results and caveats: Relative to newly diagnosed Graves' patients, persistent ones had lower TCR diversity.

The receptor's source is a female donor with Graves disease. This chain connects TRBV2 to TRBJ1-5; no clear D gene. This material consisted of peripheral blood mononuclear cells (PBMCs), taken when the disease was refractory, from a patient treated with antithyroid drugs. The CDR3 bases are TGTGCCAGCACCGGGCCCGATAGCAATCAGCCCCAGCATTTT. It encodes CASTGPDSNQPQHF. The whole variable domain, filled in from reference TRBV2 and TRBJ1-5, reads EPEVTQTPSHQVTQMGQEVILRCVPISNHLYFYWYRQILGQKVEFLVSFYNNEISEKSEIFDDQFSVERPDGSNFTLKIRSTKLEDSAMYFCASTGPDSNQPQHFGDGTRLSIL.